One sample yielded the 18 T cell receptor beta chains listed below, sequenced in a study of T cell repertoires in cytomegalovirus infection. No cognate antigen is known for these TCRs. Each CDR3 protein gets one entry after TCRdb re-called the reads with MiXCR. Of approximately 730,000 distinct CDR3 sequences in the sample, 25% to 35% are singletons; the top ten hold about 12%. The sequences come from cultured CD8+ T cells from PBMCs, collected from culture after CMV antigen stimulation. The source is a human donor in good health (CMV status not recorded). Some clones in this sample may be carry-over from other donors' samples.

The rearrangement links TRBV20-1 to TRBJ1-4; maybe TRBD1 (5 bases). Looked up from germline, CDR1 is DFQATT and CDR2 is SNEGSKA (reference sequence). Trimming pared 3 bases from V and 7 bases from J, leaving 12 bases between. CDR3 size: 13 residues. CDR3 nucleotides: TGCAGTGCTAGGGGCAGGGAAAGTGAAAAACTGTTTTTT. The encoded protein is CSARGRESEKLFF.

The chain joins TRBV19 to TRBJ1-1, with no clear D. The CDR3 length is 14 residues. The ends were cut back, 7 bases at V and 2 bases at J, with 14 bases in the middle. Germline V gives CDR1 LNHDA, CDR2 SQIVND (reference sequence). Here the CDR3 reads CASTHIHRNTEAFF. For the CDR3, the DNA is TGTGCCAGTACCCACATACACCGAAACACTGAAGCTTTCTTT.

As to this clonotype: A much more abundant neighbour one base away suggests this may be a read error. The V call is TRBV7-9, the J call TRBJ2-7; 9 bases are a match to TRBD1. Germline CDR1 reads SEHNR; CDR2 reads FQNEAQ (reference sequence). The length of the CDR3 is 15 residues. CDR3 DNA sequence: TGTGCCAGCATCTTAGGGACAGGGAGCTCCTACGAGCAGTACGTC. Translating it yields CASILGTGSSYEQYV.

This clonotype was picked up a small number of times. The chain uses TRBV7-9 and TRBJ2-3; the D is unclear. V lost 4 bases and J lost 3, with 14 bases in between. The length of the CDR3 is 15 residues. CDR1 is SEHNR, CDR2 FQNEAQ, per germline (reference sequence). CDR3 sequence (DNA): TGTGCCAGCAGCTCTCCCTCGGGTTGGACAGATACGCAGTATTTT. This gives the protein CASSSPSGWTDTQYF. The full variable domain, with the rest looked up from reference TRBV7-9 and TRBJ2-3, is DTGVSQNPRHKITKRGQNVTFRCDPISEHNRLYWYRQTLGQGPEFLTYFQNEAQLEKSRLLSDRFSAERPKGSFSTLEIQRTEQGDSAMYLCASSSPSGWTDTQYFGPGTRLTVL.

In this sample, this clonotype turned up a few times. The chain has TRBV27 and TRBJ2-3; 8 bases agree with TRBD1. This CDR3 contains 16 residues. V shed 0 bases and J 5 bases; nucleotides not matched to a gene: 7. Germline loops: CDR1 MNHEY, CDR2 SMNVEV (reference sequence). The DNA of the CDR3 is TGTGCCAGCAGTTTATCCCCAGGGGGCTGGGGAGATACGCAGTATTTT. Translation: CASSLSPGGWGDTQYF.

The chain links TRBV4-1 to TRBJ1-2; 7 nucleotides match TRBD1. The CDR3 covers 16 residues. Losses at the gene ends were 0 bases for V and 2 bases for J; bases not matched to a gene: 6. Per germline, CDR1 MGHRA and CDR2 YSYEKL. The CDR3 nucleotides are TGCGCCAGCAGCCAAGATGGGTTCAGGGGGAACTATGGCTACACCTTC. Translated: CASSQDGFRGNYGYTF.

The chain has TRBV7-2 and TRBJ2-1; TRBD1 is a possible D gene (6 bases). Per the germline V gene, CDR1 is SGHTA and CDR2 is FQGNSA. This CDR3 region has 16 residues. Deletions cut 5 bases from V and 7 bases from J, with 21 bases between. The CDR3 sequence: CASSRAFQGQGNEQFF. Written as DNA, the CDR3 is TGTGCCAGCAGCCGGGCCTTCCAGGGCCAGGGGAATGAGCAGTTCTTC. Together with reference TRBV7-2 and TRBJ2-1, the CDR3 gives the full variable domain: GAGVSQSPSNKVTEKGKDVELRCDPISGHTALYWYRQSLGQGLEFLIYFQGNSAPDKSGLPSDRFSAERTGGSVSTLTIQRTQQEDSAVYLCASSRAFQGQGNEQFFGPGTRLTVL.

This clonotype has just a few counts. The chain has TRBV28 and TRBJ2-7, with 13 bases that match TRBD2. Germline assignment: CDR1 MDHEN and CDR2 SYDVKM. V was pared by 6 bases and J by 6 bases, with 8 bases of the junction left unmatched. The CDR3 extends over 15 amino acids. As DNA, the CDR3 is TGTGCCAGCAGGAGGGGACTAGCGGGGATTAGCGAGCAGTACGTC. Encoded protein: CASRRGLAGISEQYV.

The genes are TRBV7-3 and TRBJ2-4; tentatively, D is TRBD1 (5 bases). V lost 2 bases, J lost 2 bases, and 10 bases lay in between. The germline gives CDR1 SGHTA, CDR2 FQGTGA. The CDR3 covers 15 residues. CDR3 coding DNA: TGTGCCAGCAGCTTATCACAGGCCCCCAAAAACATTCAGTACTTC. Its translation: CASSLSQAPKNIQYF.

The chain uses TRBV27 and TRBJ2-3; tentatively, D is TRBD2 (5 bases). CDR3 length: 15 amino acids. V was shortened by 7 bases and J by 1 base, with 15 bases between the two germline ends. From germline, CDR1 is MNHEY and CDR2 SMNVEV (reference sequence). The DNA of the CDR3 is TGTGCCAGCACCCCCCGTCGGGGTGGCACAGATACGCAGTATTTT. Residues: CASTPRRGGTDTQYF.

The chain combines TRBV27 with TRBJ2-3; D might be TRBD1 or TRBD2, each matching 5 bases. The V and J ends lost 8 bases and 5 bases respectively, with 20 bases between them. CDR3 length: 15 residues. Germline V gene lookup returns CDR1 MNHEY and CDR2 SMNVEV (reference sequence). This CDR3 is CASQTRWGKGDTQYF. Here the CDR3 DNA reads TGTGCCAGCCAAACGCGGTGGGGGAAAGGAGATACGCAGTATTTT.

This clonotype appeared a few times. The chain employs TRBV2 and TRBJ2-4, with a weak D call TRBD1 (6 bases). Germline CDR1 is SNHLY and CDR2 is FYNNEI. This CDR3 spans 13 amino acids. The V gene lost 1 base and the J gene lost 8 bases, with 9 bases spanning the gap. In DNA form, the CDR3 reads TGTGCCAGCAGTGAAGGGGGGCTGGACATTCAGTACTTC. The encoded protein is CASSEGGLDIQYF.

The chain uses TRBV15 and TRBJ2-3, with D perhaps TRBD2 (5 bases). Germline V gives CDR1 LNHNV, CDR2 YYDKDF (reference sequence). V was trimmed by 0 bases and J by 0 bases, leaving 16 bases between them. CDR3 length: 18 residues. The CDR3 nucleotides read TGTGCCACCAGCAGAGAACCAACGGACTCCTCTAGCACAGATACGCAGTATTTT. It specifies CATSREPTDSSSTDTQYF. The full variable domain, its missing parts supplied by reference TRBV15 and TRBJ2-3, is DAMVIQNPRYQVTQFGKPVTLSCSQTLNHNVMYWYQQKSSQAPKLLFHYYDKDFNNEADTPDNFQSRRPNTSFCFLDIRSPGLGDTAMYLCATSREPTDSSSTDTQYFGPGTRLTVL.

For the CDR3, the DNA is TGCAGTGCTAGGGGGGGAGGACTCTCTAGCGGGGGCCCCTCGAGCTCCTACAATGAGCAGTTCTTC. Amino acids: CSARGGGLSSGGPSSSYNEQFF. This chain links TRBV20-1 with TRBJ2-1, with 10 bases identical to TRBD2. The germline V gene encodes CDR1 DFQATT and CDR2 SNEGSKA (reference sequence). The V and J ends lost 3 bases and 0 bases, in that order; junction bases with no gene match: 23. The CDR3 length is 22 residues.

This clonotype appeared a few times. The J gene is TRBJ2-3, the V gene TRBV7-2, with D tentatively TRBD1 or TRBD2 (5 bases each). V was cut by 6 bases and J by 3 bases, with 22 bases left in between. CDR3 length equals 17 residues. From germline, CDR1 is SGHTA and CDR2 FQGNSA. The CDR3 nucleotides are TGTGCCAGCAGTTCGGAACTGGACGGCTGGGGGACAGATACGCAGTATTTT. Its translation: CASSSELDGWGTDTQYF.

The chain employs TRBV10-2 and TRBJ1-3; perhaps TRBD1 as D (5 bases). In germline, CDR1 is WSHSY, CDR2 SAAADI. Trimming stripped 0 bases from V and 0 bases from J, with 9 bases between. The CDR3 loop spans 16 amino acids. CDR3 bases: TGCGCCAGCAGTGAGTCGGGGCCGAGCTCTGGAAACACCATATATTTT. Encoded protein: CASSESGPSSGNTIYF.

V and J are TRBV5-1 and TRBJ2-1, with D possibly being TRBD2 (7 bases). The CDR3 covers 17 residues. Trimming cost V 2 bases and J 4 bases, with 19 bases left between them. Germline assignment: CDR1 SGHRS and CDR2 YFSETQ. CDR3 loop: CASSFRQGGVWYNEQFF. The CDR3 bases are TGCGCCAGCAGCTTTCGGCAAGGGGGGGTGTGGTACAATGAGCAGTTCTTC.

The rearrangement links TRBV7-2 to TRBJ2-3; 7 bases line up with TRBD2. Germline CDR1 SGHTA, CDR2 FQGNSA. The CDR3 is made up of 15 amino acids. V was pared by 5 bases and J by 2 bases, with 7 bases of the junction left unmatched. CDR3 in amino acids: CASSHWGGVTDTQYF. The CDR3 coding sequence is TGTGCCAGCAGCCACTGGGGGGGTGTCACAGATACGCAGTATTTT.